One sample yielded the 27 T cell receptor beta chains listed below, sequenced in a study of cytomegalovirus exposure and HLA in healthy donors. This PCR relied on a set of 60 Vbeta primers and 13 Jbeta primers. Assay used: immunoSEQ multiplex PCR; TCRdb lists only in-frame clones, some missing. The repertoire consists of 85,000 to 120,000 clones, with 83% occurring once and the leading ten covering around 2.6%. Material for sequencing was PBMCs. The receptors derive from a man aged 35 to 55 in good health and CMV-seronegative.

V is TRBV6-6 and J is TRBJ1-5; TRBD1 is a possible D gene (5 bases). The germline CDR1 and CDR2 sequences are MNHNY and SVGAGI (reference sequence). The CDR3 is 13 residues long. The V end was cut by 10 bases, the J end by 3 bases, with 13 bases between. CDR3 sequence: CATGEGFNQPQHF. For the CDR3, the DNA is TGTGCCACCGGGGAGGGGTTCAATCAGCCCCAGCATTTT.

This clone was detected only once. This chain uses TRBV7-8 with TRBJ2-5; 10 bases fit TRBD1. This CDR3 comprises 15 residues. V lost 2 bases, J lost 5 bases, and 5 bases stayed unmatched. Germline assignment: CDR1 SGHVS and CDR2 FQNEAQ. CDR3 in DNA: TGTGCCAGCAGCTTACCGACAGGGGGCGGTGAGACCCAGTACTTC. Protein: CASSLPTGGGETQYF.

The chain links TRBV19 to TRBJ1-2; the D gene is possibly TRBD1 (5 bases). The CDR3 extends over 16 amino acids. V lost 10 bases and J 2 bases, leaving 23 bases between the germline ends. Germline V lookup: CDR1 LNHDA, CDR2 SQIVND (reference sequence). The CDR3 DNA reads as TGTGCCACCTGGTCCGTGGGGCAGGGAAGGAACTATGGCTACACCTTC. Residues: CATWSVGQGRNYGYTF.

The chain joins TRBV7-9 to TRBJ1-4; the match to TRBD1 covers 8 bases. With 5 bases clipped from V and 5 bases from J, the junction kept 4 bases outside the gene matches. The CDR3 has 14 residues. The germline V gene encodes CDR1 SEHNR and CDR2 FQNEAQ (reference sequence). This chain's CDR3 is CASSVGQANEKLFF. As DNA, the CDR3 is TGTGCCAGCAGCGTGGGACAGGCAAATGAAAAACTGTTTTTT.

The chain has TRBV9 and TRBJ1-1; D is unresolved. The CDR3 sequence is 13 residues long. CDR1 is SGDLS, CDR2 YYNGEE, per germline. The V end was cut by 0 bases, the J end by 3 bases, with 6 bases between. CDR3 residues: CASSVVEDTEAFF. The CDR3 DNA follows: TGTGCCAGCAGCGTAGTAGAGGACACTGAAGCTTTCTTT. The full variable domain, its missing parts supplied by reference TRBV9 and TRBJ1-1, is DSGVTQTPKHLITATGQRVTLRCSPRSGDLSVYWYQQSLDQGLQFLIQYYNGEERAKGNILERFSAQQFPDLHSELNLSSLELGDSALYFCASSVVEDTEAFFGQGTRLTVV.

The CDR3 bases are TGTGCCAGCACCGGGACAGGGACTGAAGCTTTCTTT. Translating it yields CASTGTGTEAFF. The chain combines TRBV6-1 with TRBJ1-1; TRBD1 aligns across 9 bases. Trimming took 7 bases from V and 5 from J; bases not matched to a gene: 2. CDR3 size: 12 residues. The germline gives CDR1 MNHNS, CDR2 SASEGT.

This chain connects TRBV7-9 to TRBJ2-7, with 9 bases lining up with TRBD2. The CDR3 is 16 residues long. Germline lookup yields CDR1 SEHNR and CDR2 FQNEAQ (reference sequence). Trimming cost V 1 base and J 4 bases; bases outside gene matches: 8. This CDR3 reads CASSLGGASGAYEQYF. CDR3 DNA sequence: TGTGCCAGCAGCTTAGGGGGGGCTAGCGGGGCTTACGAGCAGTACTTC. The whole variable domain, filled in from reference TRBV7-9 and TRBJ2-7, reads DTGVSQNPRHKITKRGQNVTFRCDPISEHNRLYWYRQTLGQGPEFLTYFQNEAQLEKSRLLSDRFSAERPKGSFSTLEIQRTEQGDSAMYLCASSLGGASGAYEQYFGPGTRLTVT.

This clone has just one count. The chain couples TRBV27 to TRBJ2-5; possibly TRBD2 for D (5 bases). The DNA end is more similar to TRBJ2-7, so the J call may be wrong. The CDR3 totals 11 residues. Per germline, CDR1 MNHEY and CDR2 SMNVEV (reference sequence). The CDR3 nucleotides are TGTGCCAGCAGCCGGAGGAACGAGCAGTACTTC. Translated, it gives CASSRRNEQYF.

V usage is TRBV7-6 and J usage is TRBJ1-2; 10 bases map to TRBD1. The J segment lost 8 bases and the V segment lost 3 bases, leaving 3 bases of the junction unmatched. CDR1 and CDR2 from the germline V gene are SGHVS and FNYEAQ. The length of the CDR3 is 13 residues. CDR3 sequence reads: CASSLTGGWGYTF. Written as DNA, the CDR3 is TGTGCCAGCAGCTTGACAGGGGGCTGGGGCTACACCTTC. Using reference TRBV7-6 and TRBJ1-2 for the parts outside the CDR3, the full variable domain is GAGVSQSPRYKVTKRGQDVALRCDPISGHVSLYWYRQALGQGPEFLTYFNYEAQQDKSGLPNDRFSAERPEGSISTLTIQRTEQRDSAMYRCASSLTGGWGYTFGSGTRLTVV.

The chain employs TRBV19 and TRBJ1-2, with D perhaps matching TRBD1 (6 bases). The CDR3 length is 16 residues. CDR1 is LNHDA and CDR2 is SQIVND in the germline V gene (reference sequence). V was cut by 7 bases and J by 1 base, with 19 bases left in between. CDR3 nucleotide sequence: TGTGCCAGTAAGGACCAACCAGGGGTCTTTAACTATGGCTACACCTTC. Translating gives CASKDQPGVFNYGYTF.

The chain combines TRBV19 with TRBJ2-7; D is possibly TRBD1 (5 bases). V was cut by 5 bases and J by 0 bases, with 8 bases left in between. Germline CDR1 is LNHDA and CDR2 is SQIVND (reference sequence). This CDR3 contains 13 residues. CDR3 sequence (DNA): TGTGCCAGTAGTTGGGGCGACTCCTACGAGCAGTACTTC. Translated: CASSWGDSYEQYF. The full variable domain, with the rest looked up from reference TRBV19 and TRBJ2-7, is DGGITQSPKYLFRKEGQNVTLSCEQNLNHDAMYWYRQDPGQGLRLIYYSQIVNDFQKGDIAEGYSVSREKKESFPLTVTSAQKNPTAFYLCASSWGDSYEQYFGPGTRLTVT.

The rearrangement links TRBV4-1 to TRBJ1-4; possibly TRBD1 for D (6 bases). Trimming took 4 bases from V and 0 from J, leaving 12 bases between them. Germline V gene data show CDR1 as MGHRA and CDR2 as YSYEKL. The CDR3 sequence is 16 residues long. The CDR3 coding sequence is TGCGCCAGCAGCCCGGAGGGGGGGGCAACTAATGAAAAACTGTTTTTT. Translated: CASSPEGGATNEKLFF.

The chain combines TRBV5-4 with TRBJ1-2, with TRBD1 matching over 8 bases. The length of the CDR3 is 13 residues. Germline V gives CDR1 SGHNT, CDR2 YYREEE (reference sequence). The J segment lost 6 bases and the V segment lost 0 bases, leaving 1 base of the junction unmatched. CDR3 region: CASSLDRGNGYTF. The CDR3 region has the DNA TGTGCCAGCAGCTTGGACAGGGGGAATGGCTACACCTTC.

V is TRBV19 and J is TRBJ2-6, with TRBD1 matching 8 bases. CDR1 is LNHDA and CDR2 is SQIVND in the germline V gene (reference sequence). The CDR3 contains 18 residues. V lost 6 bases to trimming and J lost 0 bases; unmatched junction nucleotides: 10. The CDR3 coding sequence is TGTGCCAGTAGATACGGGACAGGCCCGCGCTCTGGGGCCAACGTCCTGACTTTC. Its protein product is CASRYGTGPRSGANVLTF.

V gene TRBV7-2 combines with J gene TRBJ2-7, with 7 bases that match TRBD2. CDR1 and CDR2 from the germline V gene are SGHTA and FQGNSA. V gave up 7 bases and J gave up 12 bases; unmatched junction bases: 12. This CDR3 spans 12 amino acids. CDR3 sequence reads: CASTKSGVERYF. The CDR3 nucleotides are TGTGCCAGCACCAAGAGCGGGGTGGAGAGGTACTTC.

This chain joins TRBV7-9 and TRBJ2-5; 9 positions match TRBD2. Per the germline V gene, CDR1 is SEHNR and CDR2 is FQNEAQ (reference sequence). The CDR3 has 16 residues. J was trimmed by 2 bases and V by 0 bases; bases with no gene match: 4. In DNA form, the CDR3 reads TGTGCCAGCAGCTTAGCGGGCGGGGGGGTACAAGAGACCCAGTACTTC. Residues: CASSLAGGGVQETQYF.

The CDR3 DNA follows: TGTGCCAGCAGCTTAGGCAGAAATGAAAAACTGTTTTTT. Its protein product is CASSLGRNEKLFF. The chain has TRBV7-2 and TRBJ1-4, with D hard to call. Trimming took 1 base from V and 5 from J, leaving 5 bases between them. The CDR3 loop spans 13 amino acids. Germline V CDR1 and CDR2: SGHTA, FQGNSA.

The DNA for the CDR3 is TGCAGCGTTCCCGCGGCTGGGCGGGTTGGGGGGGAGCTGTTTTTT. Protein sequence: CSVPAAGRVGGELFF. The rearrangement joins TRBV29-1 to TRBJ2-2; D may be TRBD2 (5 bases). The germline gives CDR1 SQVTM, CDR2 ANQGSEA. V gave up 5 bases and J gave up 8 bases, with 21 bases separating them. The CDR3 is 15 amino acids.

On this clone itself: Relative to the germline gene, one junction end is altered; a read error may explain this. CDR3 nucleotides: TGTGCCAGCAGCGTAGCTAGCTCTTCCGGGGAGCTGTTTTTT. It specifies CASSVASSSGELFF. The chain employs TRBV7-2 and TRBJ2-2; D is possibly TRBD2 (5 bases). CDR3 size: 14 residues. The germline V gene encodes CDR1 SGHTA and CDR2 FQGNSA.

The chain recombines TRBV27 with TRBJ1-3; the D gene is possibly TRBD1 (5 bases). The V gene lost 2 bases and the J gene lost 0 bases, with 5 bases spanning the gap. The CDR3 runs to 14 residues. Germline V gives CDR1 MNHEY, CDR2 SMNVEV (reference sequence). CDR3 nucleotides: TGTGCCAGCAGTTTAAGGGGCTCTGGAAACACCATATATTTT. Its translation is CASSLRGSGNTIYF.

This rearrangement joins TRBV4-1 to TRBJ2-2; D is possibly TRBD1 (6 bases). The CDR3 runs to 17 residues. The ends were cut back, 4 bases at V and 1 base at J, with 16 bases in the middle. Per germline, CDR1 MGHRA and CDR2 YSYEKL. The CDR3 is CASSRGGRGRNTGELFF. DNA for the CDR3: TGCGCCAGCAGCCGAGGGGGACGCGGTAGGAACACCGGGGAGCTGTTTTTT.

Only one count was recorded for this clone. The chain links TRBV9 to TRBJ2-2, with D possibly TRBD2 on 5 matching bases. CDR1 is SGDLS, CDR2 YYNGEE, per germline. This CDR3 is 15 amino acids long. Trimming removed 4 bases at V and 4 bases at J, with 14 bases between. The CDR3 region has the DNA TGTGCCAGCAGCTCCGGACTGGGTTTCACCGGGGAGCTGTTTTTT. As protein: CASSSGLGFTGELFF.

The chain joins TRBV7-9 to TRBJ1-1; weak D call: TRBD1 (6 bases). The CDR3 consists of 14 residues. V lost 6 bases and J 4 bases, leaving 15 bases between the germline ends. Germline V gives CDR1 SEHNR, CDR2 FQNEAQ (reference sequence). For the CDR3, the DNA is TGTGCCAGCAGGCCAGGGGATTTGGGCACTGAAGCTTTCTTT. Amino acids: CASRPGDLGTEAFF. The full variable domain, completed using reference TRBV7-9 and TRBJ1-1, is DTGVSQNPRHKITKRGQNVTFRCDPISEHNRLYWYRQTLGQGPEFLTYFQNEAQLEKSRLLSDRFSAERPKGSFSTLEIQRTEQGDSAMYLCASRPGDLGTEAFFGQGTRLTVV.

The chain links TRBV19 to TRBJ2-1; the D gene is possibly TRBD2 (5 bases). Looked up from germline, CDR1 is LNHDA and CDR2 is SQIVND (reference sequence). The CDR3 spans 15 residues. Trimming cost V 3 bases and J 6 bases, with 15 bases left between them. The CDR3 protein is CASSISASSRNEQFF. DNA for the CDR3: TGTGCCAGTAGTATCAGTGCTAGCTCTCGCAATGAGCAGTTCTTC.

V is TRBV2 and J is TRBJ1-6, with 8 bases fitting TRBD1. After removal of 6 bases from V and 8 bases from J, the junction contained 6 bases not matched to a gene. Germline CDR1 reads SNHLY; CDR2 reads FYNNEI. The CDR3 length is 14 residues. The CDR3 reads CASSEGQAYSPLHF. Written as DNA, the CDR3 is TGTGCCAGCAGCGAGGGACAGGCTTATTCACCCCTCCACTTT.

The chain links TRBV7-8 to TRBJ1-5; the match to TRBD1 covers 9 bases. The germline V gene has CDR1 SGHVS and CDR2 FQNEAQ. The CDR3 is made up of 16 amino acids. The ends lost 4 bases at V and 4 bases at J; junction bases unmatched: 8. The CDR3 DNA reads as TGTGCCAGCAGCTCCTTGGACAGGGGAGTGAATCAGCCCCAGCATTTT. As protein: CASSSLDRGVNQPQHF.

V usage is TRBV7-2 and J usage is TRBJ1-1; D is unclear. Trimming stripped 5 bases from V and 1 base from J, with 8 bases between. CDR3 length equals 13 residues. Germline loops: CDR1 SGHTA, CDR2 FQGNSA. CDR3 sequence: CASSVDWNTEAFF. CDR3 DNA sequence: TGTGCCAGCAGCGTGGACTGGAACACTGAAGCTTTCTTT.